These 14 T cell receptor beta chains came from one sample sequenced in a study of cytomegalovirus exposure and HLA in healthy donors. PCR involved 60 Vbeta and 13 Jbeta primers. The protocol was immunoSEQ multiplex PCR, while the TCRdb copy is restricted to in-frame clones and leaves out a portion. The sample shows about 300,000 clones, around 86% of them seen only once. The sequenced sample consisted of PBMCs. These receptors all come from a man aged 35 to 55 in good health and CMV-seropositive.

CDR3 DNA sequence: TGTGCCAGCAGTCTTCCTTGGGTAGCGGGAGTAGAGGAGACCCAGTACTTC. Protein product: CASSLPWVAGVEETQYF. V usage is TRBV28 and J usage is TRBJ2-5; the match to TRBD2 covers 9 bases. Trimming removed 5 bases from V and 5 bases from J; junction bases left unmatched: 15. CDR3 length: 17 amino acids. Germline values: CDR1 MDHEN, CDR2 SYDVKM. Variable domain in full (rest from reference TRBV28 and TRBJ2-5): DVKVTQSSRYLVKRTGEKVFLECVQDMDHENMFWYRQDPGLGLRLIYFSYDVKMKEKGDIPEGYSVSREKKERFSLILESASTNQTSMYLCASSLPWVAGVEETQYFGPGTRLLVL.

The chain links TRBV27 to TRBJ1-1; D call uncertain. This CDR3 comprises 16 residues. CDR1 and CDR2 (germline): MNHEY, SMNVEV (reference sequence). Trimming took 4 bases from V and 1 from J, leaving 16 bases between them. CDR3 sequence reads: CASSYTPHLWNTEAFF. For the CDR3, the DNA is TGTGCCAGCAGTTACACGCCCCATCTTTGGAACACTGAAGCTTTCTTT.

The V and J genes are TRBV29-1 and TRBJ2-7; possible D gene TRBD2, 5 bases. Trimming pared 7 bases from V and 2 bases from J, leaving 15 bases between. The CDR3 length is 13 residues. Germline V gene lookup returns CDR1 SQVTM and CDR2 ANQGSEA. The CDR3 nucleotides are TGCAGCGGGTCGGACGGGAACCCCTACGAGCAGTACTTC. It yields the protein CSGSDGNPYEQYF.

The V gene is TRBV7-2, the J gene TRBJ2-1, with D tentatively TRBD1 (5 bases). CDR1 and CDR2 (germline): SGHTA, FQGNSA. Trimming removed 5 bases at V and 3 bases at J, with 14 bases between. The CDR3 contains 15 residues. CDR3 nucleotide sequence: TGTGCCAGCAGCCTACCAGGGTCTGGCTACAATGAGCAGTTCTTC. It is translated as CASSLPGSGYNEQFF.

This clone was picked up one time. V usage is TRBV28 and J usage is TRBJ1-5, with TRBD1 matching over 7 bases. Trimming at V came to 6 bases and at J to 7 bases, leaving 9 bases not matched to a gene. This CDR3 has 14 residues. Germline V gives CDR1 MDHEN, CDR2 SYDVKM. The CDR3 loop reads CASSPVQGIQPQHF. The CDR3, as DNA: TGTGCCAGCAGCCCAGTACAGGGGATACAGCCCCAGCATTTT.

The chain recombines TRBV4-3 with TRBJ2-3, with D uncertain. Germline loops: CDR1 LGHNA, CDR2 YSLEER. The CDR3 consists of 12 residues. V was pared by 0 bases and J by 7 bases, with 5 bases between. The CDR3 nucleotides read TGCGCCAGCAGCCAAGAGACAAATACGCAGTATTTT. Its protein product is CASSQETNTQYF.

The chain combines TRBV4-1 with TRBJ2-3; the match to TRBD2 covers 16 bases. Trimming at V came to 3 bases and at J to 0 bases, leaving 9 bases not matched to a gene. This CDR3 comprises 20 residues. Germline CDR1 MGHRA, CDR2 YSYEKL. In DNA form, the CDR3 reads TGCGCCAGCAGCCACCCCGGGACTAGCGGGAGGGTACTTAGCACAGATACGCAGTATTTT. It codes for CASSHPGTSGRVLSTDTQYF.

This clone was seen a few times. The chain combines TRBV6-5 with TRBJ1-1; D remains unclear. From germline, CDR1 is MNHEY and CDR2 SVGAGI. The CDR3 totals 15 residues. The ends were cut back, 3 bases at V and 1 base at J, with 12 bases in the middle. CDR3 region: CASSYGSSPNTEAFF. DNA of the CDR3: TGTGCCAGCAGTTATGGCAGTTCCCCGAACACTGAAGCTTTCTTT.

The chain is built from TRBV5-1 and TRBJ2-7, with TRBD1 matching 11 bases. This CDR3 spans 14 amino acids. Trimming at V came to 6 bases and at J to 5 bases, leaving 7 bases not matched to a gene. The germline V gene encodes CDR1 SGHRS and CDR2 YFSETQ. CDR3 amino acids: CASTLRTGGNEQYF. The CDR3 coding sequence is TGCGCCAGCACCCTCCGGACAGGGGGCAACGAGCAGTACTTC.

The CDR3 here is CASSQGAGVSGETQYF. In DNA, the CDR3 is TGCGCCAGCAGCCAAGGGGCAGGCGTCTCTGGGGAGACCCAGTACTTC. J is TRBJ2-5 and V is TRBV4-3; D remains unclear. Trimming cost V 1 base and J 5 bases, with 17 bases left between them. CDR1 and CDR2 (germline): LGHNA, YSLEER. The CDR3 extends over 16 amino acids.

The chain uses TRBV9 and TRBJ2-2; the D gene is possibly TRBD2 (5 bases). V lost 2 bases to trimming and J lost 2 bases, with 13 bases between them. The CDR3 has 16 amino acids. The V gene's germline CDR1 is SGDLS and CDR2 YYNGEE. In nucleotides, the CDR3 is TGTGCCAGCAGCGTGGCGGGCAGAGCCAACACCGGGGAGCTGTTTTTT. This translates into CASSVAGRANTGELFF.

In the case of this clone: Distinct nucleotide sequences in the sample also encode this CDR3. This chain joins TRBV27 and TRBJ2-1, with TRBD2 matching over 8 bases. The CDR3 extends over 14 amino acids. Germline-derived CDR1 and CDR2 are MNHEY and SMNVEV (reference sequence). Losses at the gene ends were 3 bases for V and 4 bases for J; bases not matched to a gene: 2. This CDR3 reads CASSFTGGYNEQFF. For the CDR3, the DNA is TGTGCCAGCAGTTTTACGGGAGGGTACAATGAGCAGTTCTTC.

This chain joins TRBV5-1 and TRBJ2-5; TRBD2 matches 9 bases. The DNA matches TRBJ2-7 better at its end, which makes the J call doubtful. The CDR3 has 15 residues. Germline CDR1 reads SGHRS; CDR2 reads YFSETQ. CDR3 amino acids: CASSLVVAGVDEQYF. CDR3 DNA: TGCGCCAGCAGCTTGGTTGTAGCGGGAGTTGACGAGCAGTACTTC.

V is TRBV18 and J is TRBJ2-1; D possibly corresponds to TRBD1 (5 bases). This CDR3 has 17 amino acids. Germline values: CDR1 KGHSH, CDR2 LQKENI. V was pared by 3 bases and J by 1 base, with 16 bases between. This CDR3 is CASSPFSQGPSYNEQFF. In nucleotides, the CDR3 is TGTGCCAGCTCACCGTTTTCTCAGGGCCCTTCCTACAATGAGCAGTTCTTC.